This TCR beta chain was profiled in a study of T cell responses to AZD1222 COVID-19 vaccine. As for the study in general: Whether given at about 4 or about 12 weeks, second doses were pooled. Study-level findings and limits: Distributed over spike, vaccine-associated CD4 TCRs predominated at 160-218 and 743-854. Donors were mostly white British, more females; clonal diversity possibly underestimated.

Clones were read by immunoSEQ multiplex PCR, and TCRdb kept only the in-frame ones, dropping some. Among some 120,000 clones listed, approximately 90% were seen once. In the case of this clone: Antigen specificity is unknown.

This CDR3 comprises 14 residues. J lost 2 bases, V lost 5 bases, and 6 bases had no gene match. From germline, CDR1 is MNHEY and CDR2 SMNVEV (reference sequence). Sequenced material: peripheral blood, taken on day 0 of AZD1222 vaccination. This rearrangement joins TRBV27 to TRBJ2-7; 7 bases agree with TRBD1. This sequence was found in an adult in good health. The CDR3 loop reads CASSHMGQTYEQYF. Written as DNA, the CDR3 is TGTGCCAGCAGTCATATGGGACAGACCTACGAGCAGTACTTC.